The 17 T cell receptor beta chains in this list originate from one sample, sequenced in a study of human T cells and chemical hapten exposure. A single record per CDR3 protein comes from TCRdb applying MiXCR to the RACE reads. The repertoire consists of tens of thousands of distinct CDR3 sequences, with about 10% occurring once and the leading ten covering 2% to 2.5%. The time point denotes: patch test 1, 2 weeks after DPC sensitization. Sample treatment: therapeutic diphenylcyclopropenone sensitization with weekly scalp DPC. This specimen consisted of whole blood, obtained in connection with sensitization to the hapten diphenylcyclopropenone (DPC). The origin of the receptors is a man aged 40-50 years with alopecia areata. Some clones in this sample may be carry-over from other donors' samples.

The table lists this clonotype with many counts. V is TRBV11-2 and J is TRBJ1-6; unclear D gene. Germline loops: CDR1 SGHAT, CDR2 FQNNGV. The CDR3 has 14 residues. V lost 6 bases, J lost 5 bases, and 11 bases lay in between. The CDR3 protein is CASSPAWDNSPLHF. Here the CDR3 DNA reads TGTGCCAGCAGTCCCGCGTGGGATAATTCACCCCTCCACTTT.

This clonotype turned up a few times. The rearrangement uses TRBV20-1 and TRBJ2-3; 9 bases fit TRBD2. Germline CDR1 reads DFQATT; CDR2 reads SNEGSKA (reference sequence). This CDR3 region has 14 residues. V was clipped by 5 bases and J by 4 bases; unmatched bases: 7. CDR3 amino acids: CSASREGLADTQYF. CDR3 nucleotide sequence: TGCAGTGCTTCGCGGGAGGGCCTGGCAGATACGCAGTATTTT.

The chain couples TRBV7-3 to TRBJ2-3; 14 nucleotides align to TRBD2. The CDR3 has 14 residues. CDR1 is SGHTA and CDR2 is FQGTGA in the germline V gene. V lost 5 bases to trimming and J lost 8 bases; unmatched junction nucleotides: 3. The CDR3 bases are TGTGCCAGCAGCGCTGGACTAGCGGGGGGTACGCAGTATTTT. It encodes CASSAGLAGGTQYF.

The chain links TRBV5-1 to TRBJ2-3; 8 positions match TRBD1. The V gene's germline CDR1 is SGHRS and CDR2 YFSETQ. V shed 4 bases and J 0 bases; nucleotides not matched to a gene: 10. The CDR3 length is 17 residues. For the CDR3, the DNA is TGCGCCAGCAGCCATGGGACAGGCGGCGCTAGCACAGATACGCAGTATTTT. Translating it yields CASSHGTGGASTDTQYF.

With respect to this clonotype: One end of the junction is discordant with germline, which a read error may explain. In nucleotides, the CDR3 is TGCAGCTTTGAGGAGGGAGTTGATACGCAGTATTTT. Protein sequence: CSFEEGVDTQYF. The V and J genes are TRBV29-1 and TRBJ2-3; D is possibly TRBD2 (6 bases). The CDR3 is 12 amino acids. The germline gives CDR1 SQVTM, CDR2 ANQGSEA.

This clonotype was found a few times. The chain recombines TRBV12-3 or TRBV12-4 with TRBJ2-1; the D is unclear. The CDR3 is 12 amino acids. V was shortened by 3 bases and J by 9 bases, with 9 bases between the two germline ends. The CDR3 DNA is TGTGCCAGCAGTTTTGGTGTTGGTGAGCAGTTCTTC. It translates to CASSFGVGEQFF.

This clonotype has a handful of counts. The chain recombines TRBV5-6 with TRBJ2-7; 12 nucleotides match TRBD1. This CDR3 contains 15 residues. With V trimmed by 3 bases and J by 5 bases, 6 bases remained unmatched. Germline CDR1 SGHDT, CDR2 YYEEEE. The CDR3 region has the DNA TGTGCCAGCAGCTGGGGGACAGGGGGCATCAACGAGCAGTACGTC. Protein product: CASSWGTGGINEQYV.

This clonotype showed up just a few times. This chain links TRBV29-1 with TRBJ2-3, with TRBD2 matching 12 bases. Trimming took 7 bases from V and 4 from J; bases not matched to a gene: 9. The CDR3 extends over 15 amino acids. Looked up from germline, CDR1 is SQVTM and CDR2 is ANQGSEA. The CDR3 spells CSAGALAGGSDTQYF. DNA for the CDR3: TGCAGCGCTGGGGCACTAGCGGGAGGATCAGATACGCAGTATTTT.

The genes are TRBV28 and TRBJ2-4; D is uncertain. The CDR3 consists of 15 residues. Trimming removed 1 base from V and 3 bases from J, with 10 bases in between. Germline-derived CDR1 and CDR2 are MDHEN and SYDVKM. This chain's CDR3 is CASSLFGLDKNIQYF. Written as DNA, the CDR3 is TGTGCCAGCAGTTTATTCGGTCTAGACAAAAACATTCAGTACTTC.

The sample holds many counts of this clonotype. The CDR3 reads CASSPTGNNQPQHF. The CDR3 DNA reads TGCGCCAGCAGCCCCACAGGGAACAATCAGCCCCAGCATTTT. The chain is built from TRBV5-1 and TRBJ1-5; D is perhaps TRBD1 (6 bases). Trimming removed 4 bases from V and 3 bases from J, with 11 bases in between. From germline, CDR1 is SGHRS and CDR2 YFSETQ. This CDR3 has 14 residues. The full variable domain, with the rest looked up from reference TRBV5-1 and TRBJ1-5, is KAGVTQTPRYLIKTRGQQVTLSCSPISGHRSVSWYQQTPGQGLQFLFEYFSETQRNKGNFPGRFSGRQFSNSRSEMNVSTLELGDSALYLCASSPTGNNQPQHFGDGTRLSIL.

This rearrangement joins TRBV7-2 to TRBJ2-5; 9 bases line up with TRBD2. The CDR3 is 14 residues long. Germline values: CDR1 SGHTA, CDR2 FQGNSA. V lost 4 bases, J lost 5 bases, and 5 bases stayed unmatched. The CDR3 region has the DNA TGTGCCAGCAGCTCGGGACTAGCAGTCGAGACCCAGTACTTC. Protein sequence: CASSSGLAVETQYF.

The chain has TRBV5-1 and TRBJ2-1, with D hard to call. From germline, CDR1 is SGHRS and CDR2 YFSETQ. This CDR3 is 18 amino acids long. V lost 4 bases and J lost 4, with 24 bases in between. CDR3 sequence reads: CASSLRSPRRSEYNEQFF. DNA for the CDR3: TGCGCCAGCAGCCTCCGTTCGCCGCGGAGAAGCGAGTACAATGAGCAGTTCTTC.

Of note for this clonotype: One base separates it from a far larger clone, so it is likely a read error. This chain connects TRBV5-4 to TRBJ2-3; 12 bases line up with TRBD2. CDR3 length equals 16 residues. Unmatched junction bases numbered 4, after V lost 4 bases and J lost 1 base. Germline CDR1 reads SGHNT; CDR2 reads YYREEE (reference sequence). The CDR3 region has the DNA TGTGCCAGCAGCGGGGGGACTAGCGGGCGCACAGATACGCAGTATTTT. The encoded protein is CASSGGTSGRTDTQYF.

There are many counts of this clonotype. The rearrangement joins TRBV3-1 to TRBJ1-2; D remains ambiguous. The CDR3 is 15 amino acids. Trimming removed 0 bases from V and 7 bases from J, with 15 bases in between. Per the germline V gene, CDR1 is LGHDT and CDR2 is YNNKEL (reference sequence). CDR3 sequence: CASSQEDRKDLGYTF. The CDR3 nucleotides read TGTGCCAGCAGCCAAGAGGATCGTAAAGATCTTGGCTACACCTTC.

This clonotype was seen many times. The CDR3 protein is CASSLSGNGQPQHF. The CDR3 coding sequence is TGTGCCAGCAGCTTATCAGGGAACGGTCAGCCCCAGCATTTT. The J gene is TRBJ1-5, the V gene TRBV7-9, with D perhaps TRBD1 (5 bases). Germline V CDR1 and CDR2: SEHNR, FQNEAQ (reference sequence). The CDR3 totals 14 residues. Trimming removed 2 bases from V and 6 bases from J, with 11 bases in between.

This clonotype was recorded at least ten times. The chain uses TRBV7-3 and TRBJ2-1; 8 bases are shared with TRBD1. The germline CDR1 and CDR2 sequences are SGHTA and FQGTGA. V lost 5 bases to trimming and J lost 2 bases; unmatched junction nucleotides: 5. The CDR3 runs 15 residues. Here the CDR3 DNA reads TGTGCCAGCAGCGAGCGGACAGGGACCTACAATGAGCAGTTCTTC. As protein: CASSERTGTYNEQFF.

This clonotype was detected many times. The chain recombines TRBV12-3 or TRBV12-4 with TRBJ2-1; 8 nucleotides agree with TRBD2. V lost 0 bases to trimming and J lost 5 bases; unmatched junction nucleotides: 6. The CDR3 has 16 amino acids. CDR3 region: CASSLAGAGVNNEQFF. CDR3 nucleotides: TGTGCCAGCAGTTTAGCTGGAGCGGGAGTGAACAATGAGCAGTTCTTC.